This T cell receptor beta chain was identified in a study of T cell repertoires in cytomegalovirus infection. Overall study: Based on public TCR beta signatures, there were indications of CMV infection and of a matching HLA type.

Study-wide points: CMV-specific HLA-C-restricted TCR beta clonotypes dominated the ex vivo response.

This clonotype appeared a few times. What it binds is not known. Germline loops: CDR1 SGHTA, CDR2 FQGNSA. The CDR3 runs 16 residues. V lost 1 base and J 2 bases, leaving 14 bases between the germline ends. TCRdb re-derived calls from the reads in MiXCR, one entry per CDR3 protein. The profile shows tens of thousands of distinct CDR3 sequences, 15% to 25% of them singletons. Sequences were derived from CD8+ T cells from cultured PBMCs, sampled from culture after CMV antigen stimulation. The gene calls are TRBV7-2 and TRBJ2-5; maybe TRBD1 (5 bases). The clonotype comes from a human donor in good health (CMV status not recorded). Some clones in this sample may be carry-over from other donors' samples. Here the CDR3 reads CASSLVARAQQETQYF. The CDR3 DNA is TGTGCCAGCAGCTTAGTGGCCAGGGCCCAACAAGAGACCCAGTACTTC.